These 24 T cell receptor beta chains were sequenced from one sample in a study of technical replicates of blood from several donors. Sequencing was performed with immunoSEQ multiplex PCR; in TCRdb, only in-frame clones are kept and a portion is missing. This sample carries around 85,000 clones, 94% of them seen once, and the ten largest clones take 0.25%. The material sequenced was T cells isolated from PBMCs. All receptors derive from a human donor in good health.

The DNA of the CDR3 is TGCGCCAGCAGACCAGGACAGGAGTATAGCAATCAGCCCCAGCATTTT. Its translation: CASRPGQEYSNQPQHF. The V call is TRBV10-2, the J call TRBJ1-5, with 7 bases matching TRBD1. Trimming removed 6 bases from V and 0 bases from J; junction bases left unmatched: 8. Germline CDR1 is WSHSY and CDR2 is SAAADI. The CDR3 covers 16 residues.

This clone was seen just once. This chain links TRBV27 with TRBJ2-7; 9 nucleotides line up with TRBD1. After removal of 6 bases from V and 0 bases from J, the junction contained 6 bases not matched to a gene. CDR1 is MNHEY, CDR2 SMNVEV, per germline (reference sequence). The CDR3 consists of 15 residues. CDR3 sequence reads: CASRSGQGSSYEQYF. The CDR3 DNA follows: TGTGCCAGCAGGTCTGGACAGGGGAGCTCCTACGAGCAGTACTTC.

The J gene is TRBJ1-5, the V gene TRBV6-1; 10 bases are a match to TRBD1. The J segment lost 4 bases and the V segment lost 5 bases, leaving 5 bases of the junction unmatched. Germline V gene data show CDR1 as MNHNS and CDR2 as SASEGT. The CDR3 length is 15 residues. The CDR3 sequence: CASSLPGQGNQPQHF. The CDR3 DNA is TGTGCCAGCAGTTTGCCGGGACAGGGGAATCAGCCCCAGCATTTT.

The chain carries TRBV10-3 and TRBJ2-7, with 7 positions matching TRBD2. Germline loops: CDR1 ENHRY, CDR2 SYGVKD. The CDR3 length is 13 residues. Trimming cost V 2 bases and J 5 bases; bases outside gene matches: 3. The CDR3 DNA sequence: TGTGCCATCAGTGAGCCCCGGGGGGACGAGCAGTACTTC. Protein sequence: CAISEPRGDEQYF.

The V and J genes are TRBV30 and TRBJ2-7; D is uncertain. The CDR3 length is 12 residues. Germline V gene sequence: CDR1 GTSNPN, CDR2 SVGIG (reference sequence). V lost 1 base to trimming and J lost 2 bases, with 6 bases between them. The CDR3 DNA follows: TGTGCCTGGAGTGCCCTAACCTACGAGCAGTACTTC. As protein: CAWSALTYEQYF.

The chain has TRBV11-3 and TRBJ2-7; 7 nucleotides match TRBD1. Germline loops: CDR1 SGHNT, CDR2 YENEEA. The trim removed 5 bases at V and 6 bases at J, leaving 10 bases unmatched. The CDR3 extends over 14 amino acids. The CDR3 region is CASSQYRGSSEQYF. The CDR3 DNA sequence: TGTGCCAGCAGCCAATACAGGGGAAGTAGCGAGCAGTACTTC. Full variable domain (rest looked up from reference TRBV11-3 and TRBJ2-7): EAGVVQSPRYKIIEKKQPVAFWCNPISGHNTLYWYLQNLGQGPELLIRYENEEAVDDSQLPKDRFSAERLKGVDSTLKIQPAELGDSAVYLCASSQYRGSSEQYFGPGTRLTVT.

This clone has just one count. The V call is TRBV11-2, the J call TRBJ1-1; unclear D gene. V lost 6 bases, J lost 5 bases, and 13 bases lay in between. Germline CDR1 and CDR2: SGHAT and FQNNGV. The CDR3 loop spans 13 amino acids. The CDR3 nucleotides read TGTGCCAGCAGTCGCAATTTCGGGACTGAAGCTTTCTTT. Protein sequence: CASSRNFGTEAFF.

The rearrangement joins TRBV2 to TRBJ2-4, with TRBD1 matching over 7 bases. Germline lookup yields CDR1 SNHLY and CDR2 FYNNEI. V gave up 2 bases and J gave up 8 bases; unmatched junction bases: 6. The CDR3 contains 14 residues. CDR3 nucleotides: TGTGCCAGCAGTGAACAGGGGGTTAGGGACATTCAGTACTTC. Amino acids: CASSEQGVRDIQYF.

This rearrangement joins TRBV5-5 to TRBJ2-1; 8 positions agree with TRBD2. There are 16 residues in the CDR3. The V gene's germline CDR1 is SGHKS and CDR2 YYEKEE (reference sequence). Germline trimming cut 6 bases from V and 1 base from J; bases unmatched to any gene: 9. The CDR3 spells CASTERGGTSYNEQFF. The CDR3 coding sequence is TGTGCCAGCACCGAGCGCGGGGGGACATCCTACAATGAGCAGTTCTTC.

The chain couples TRBV30 to TRBJ1-1, with 7 bases identical to TRBD1. This CDR3 is 17 amino acids long. Germline-derived CDR1 and CDR2 are GTSNPN and SVGIG (reference sequence). V lost 3 bases to trimming and J lost 3 bases; unmatched junction nucleotides: 16. In DNA, the CDR3 is TGTGCCTGGAGGCACCGGACAGGAATAATAGGTTACACTGAAGCTTTCTTT. Translated, it gives CAWRHRTGIIGYTEAFF.

V gene TRBV15 combines with J gene TRBJ2-7, with D perhaps matching TRBD2 (7 bases). Germline lookup yields CDR1 LNHNV and CDR2 YYDKDF (reference sequence). Trimming removed 0 bases at V and 5 bases at J, with 14 bases between. CDR3 size: 15 residues. CDR3 in DNA: TGTGCCACCAGCAGAGATAAAGGGGGAGGGAACGAGCAGTACTTC. It yields the protein CATSRDKGGGNEQYF.

V and J are TRBV5-6 and TRBJ2-3, with 12 bases identical to TRBD2. CDR1 and CDR2 from the germline V gene are SGHDT and YYEEEE. The CDR3 covers 17 residues. V shed 2 bases, J shed 2 bases, and the junction held 6 bases outside the gene matches. In DNA, the CDR3 is TGTGCCAGCAGCTTTGATCTAGCGGGGGGGGACACAGATACGCAGTATTTT. This gives the protein CASSFDLAGGDTDTQYF.

The J gene is TRBJ1-5, the V gene TRBV5-5, with a tentative D call TRBD1 (5 bases). The CDR3 loop spans 14 amino acids. Germline CDR1 SGHKS, CDR2 YYEKEE (reference sequence). V lost 3 bases, J lost 2 bases, and 9 bases lay in between. In nucleotides, the CDR3 is TGTGCCAGCAGCTCTACAGGTGGCAATCAGCCCCAGCATTTT. Its protein is CASSSTGGNQPQHF.

This clone was seen just once. CDR3 sequence reads: CASSMTGYEKLFF. As DNA, the CDR3 is TGTGCCAGCAGTATGACAGGGTATGAAAAACTGTTTTTT. The chain joins TRBV6-5 to TRBJ1-4; 7 bases line up with TRBD1. CDR3 length: 13 amino acids. With 5 bases clipped from V and 6 bases from J, the junction kept 3 bases outside the gene matches. Germline lookup yields CDR1 MNHEY and CDR2 SVGAGI.

V gene TRBV14 combines with J gene TRBJ1-1; 8 bases are a match to TRBD1. Germline V CDR1 and CDR2: SGHDN, FVKESK. V shed 1 base and J 3 bases; nucleotides not matched to a gene: 4. The CDR3 sequence is 15 residues long. The CDR3 is CASSQVQGADTEAFF. CDR3 DNA: TGTGCCAGCAGCCAAGTCCAGGGGGCGGACACTGAAGCTTTCTTT. Complete variable domain (other parts from reference TRBV14 and TRBJ1-1): EAGVTQFPSHSVIEKGQTVTLRCDPISGHDNLYWYRRVMGKEIKFLLHFVKESKQDESGMPNNRFLAERTGGTYSTLKVQPAELEDSGVYFCASSQVQGADTEAFFGQGTRLTVV.

V usage is TRBV6-1 and J usage is TRBJ2-5, with 7 bases fitting TRBD1. The CDR3 loop spans 12 amino acids. With V trimmed by 6 bases and J by 4 bases, 2 bases remained unmatched. Germline values: CDR1 MNHNS, CDR2 SASEGT. The CDR3 sequence is CASSRQGETQYF. CDR3 nucleotides: TGTGCCAGCAGCCGACAGGGAGAGACCCAGTACTTC.

This clone was counted a few times. The chain recombines TRBV7-9 with TRBJ1-1; D call uncertain. V shed 1 base and J shed 3 bases, with 15 bases lying between them. Per germline, CDR1 SEHNR and CDR2 FQNEAQ (reference sequence). The CDR3 is 16 residues long. DNA for the CDR3: TGTGCCAGCAGCTTAGGGGGTGGGAGTAAGTACACTGAAGCTTTCTTT. Its protein is CASSLGGGSKYTEAFF.

V is TRBV27 and J is TRBJ2-1, with 7 bases fitting TRBD2. The V segment lost 2 bases and the J segment 5 bases; nucleotides outside the gene matches: 0. The CDR3 length is 13 residues. From germline, CDR1 is MNHEY and CDR2 SMNVEV (reference sequence). This CDR3 is CASSLGGDNEQFF. The CDR3 region has the DNA TGTGCCAGCAGTTTAGGGGGGGACAATGAGCAGTTCTTC.

The chain couples TRBV5-8 to TRBJ2-3, with 8 bases aligning to TRBD2. The CDR3 extends over 14 amino acids. Germline loops: CDR1 SGHTS, CDR2 YDEGEE. J was trimmed by 3 bases and V by 2 bases; bases with no gene match: 2. CDR3 in amino acids: CASSFGGGTDTQYF. CDR3 in DNA: TGTGCCAGCAGCTTCGGGGGGGGGACAGATACGCAGTATTTT.

The genes are TRBV28 and TRBJ2-7; 9 positions match TRBD1. Germline V gene sequence: CDR1 MDHEN, CDR2 SYDVKM. The CDR3 length is 15 residues. The J segment lost 6 bases and the V segment lost 5 bases, leaving 11 bases of the junction unmatched. This CDR3 reads CASSPTGTGSSEQYF. The CDR3 DNA follows: TGTGCCAGCAGTCCCACCGGGACAGGGAGCTCCGAGCAGTACTTC. Based on the CDR3 plus reference TRBV28 and TRBJ2-7, the full variable domain is DVKVTQSSRYLVKRTGEKVFLECVQDMDHENMFWYRQDPGLGLRLIYFSYDVKMKEKGDIPEGYSVSREKKERFSLILESASTNQTSMYLCASSPTGTGSSEQYFGPGTRLTVT.

The chain joins TRBV30 to TRBJ1-2; D might be TRBD1 (5 bases). The germline V gene has CDR1 GTSNPN and CDR2 SVGIG (reference sequence). The CDR3 extends over 14 amino acids. V was pared by 0 bases and J by 5 bases, with 13 bases between. CDR3 coding DNA: TGTGCCTGGAGTGTGGGGGGAGTAGGGTATGGCTACACCTTC. Translated: CAWSVGGVGYGYTF.

The J gene is TRBJ2-7, the V gene TRBV19; possibly TRBD2 for D (5 bases). Germline V gene data show CDR1 as LNHDA and CDR2 as SQIVND (reference sequence). Trimming took off 7 bases at V and 5 bases at J, with 18 bases between the two ends. The CDR3 extends over 14 amino acids. CDR3 sequence (DNA): TGTGCCAGTACCCCCCGTCGGGGTATCCACGAGCAGTACTTC. It translates to CASTPRRGIHEQYF.

The chain's CDR3 is CASSPEQGLNTEAFF. CDR3 coding DNA: TGTGCCAGCAGCCCGGAGCAGGGCTTAAACACTGAAGCTTTCTTT. This rearrangement joins TRBV6-4 to TRBJ1-1; maybe TRBD1 (5 bases). CDR1 is MRHNA, CDR2 SNTAGT, per germline. The CDR3 spans 15 residues. Trimming took 6 bases from V and 2 from J, leaving 16 bases between them.

J is TRBJ1-2 and V is TRBV9; D is uncertain. CDR1 and CDR2 (germline): SGDLS, YYNGEE. The CDR3 contains 13 residues. V was pared by 2 bases and J by 8 bases, with 13 bases between. This CDR3 is CASSVVSQEGYTF. The CDR3 DNA sequence: TGTGCCAGCAGCGTTGTGTCGCAGGAAGGCTACACCTTC.